The subject of this entry is one T cell receptor beta chain. This specimen comes from a study of shared clonotypes between healthy human individuals. The J segment lost 5 bases and the V segment lost 3 bases, leaving 12 bases of the junction unmatched. This CDR3 comprises 16 residues. Germline CDR1 and CDR2: ENHRY and SYGVKD. Naive CD8 cells comprised CD45RO-negative, CCR7-positively selected cells, excluding terminally differentiated effector memory CD45RA+ cells. The method was immunoSEQ multiplex PCR; TCRdb's version includes in-frame clones alone and lacks a portion of them. This table holds more than 2 million clones, around 93% found once.

The receptor comes from a man younger than 35 in good health. Some clones in this sample may be carry-over from other donors' samples. The V gene is TRBV10-3, the J gene TRBJ1-2; TRBD1 matches 7 bases. The sequencing sample was made of naive CD8+ T cells from PBMCs. CDR3 region: CAISDTGEDRVYGYTF. The CDR3 DNA reads as TGTGCCATCAGTGACACGGGTGAAGACAGGGTTTATGGCTACACCTTC.